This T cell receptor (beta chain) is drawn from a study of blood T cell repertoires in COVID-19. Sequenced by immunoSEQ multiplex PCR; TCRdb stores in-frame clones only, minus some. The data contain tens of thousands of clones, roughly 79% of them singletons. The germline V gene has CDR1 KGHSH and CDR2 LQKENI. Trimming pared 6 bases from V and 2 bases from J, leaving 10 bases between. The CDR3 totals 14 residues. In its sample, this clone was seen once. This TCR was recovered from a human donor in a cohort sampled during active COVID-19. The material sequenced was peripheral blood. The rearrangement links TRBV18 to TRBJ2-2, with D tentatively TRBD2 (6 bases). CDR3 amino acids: CASSLGLNTGELFF. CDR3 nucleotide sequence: TGTGCCAGCTCCCTCGGACTAAACACCGGGGAGCTGTTTTTT.